The 21 T cell receptor beta chains below were found in one sample sequenced in a study of T cell clonality in common variable immunodeficiency. TCRdb's copy holds only in-frame clones and misses some; the assay was immunoSEQ multiplex PCR. The repertoire shows around 39,000 clones, none seen only once; the top ten take 0.75% to 1%. The sequencing sample was made of peripheral blood mononuclear cells. Source of these receptors: a person aged 18 to 70 in good health.

In this sample, this clone turned up many times. The read finishes 3 residues shy of the CDR3 end, and the germline J gene is used to complete it. This sequence joins TRBV9 and TRBJ2-3, with 8 nucleotides matching TRBD2. Trimming took 0 bases from V and 4 from J; bases not matched to a gene: 4. Germline CDR1 and CDR2: SGDLS and YYNGEE. The CDR3 spans 15 residues. CDR3 region: CASSVGGTSSDTQYF. Incomplete CDR3 DNA: TGTGCCAGCAGCGTAGGGGGGACTAGTTCAGATACG.

In this sample, this clone turned up many times. The read ends 3 residues shy of where the CDR3 ends; the end is completed using the germline J gene. This sequence joins TRBV4-1 and TRBJ1-2, with 8 bases aligning to TRBD1. The germline CDR1 and CDR2 sequences are MGHRA and YSYEKL. V was clipped by 4 bases and J by 2 bases; unmatched bases: 6. The CDR3 extends over 15 amino acids. Incomplete CDR3 DNA: TGCGCCAGCAGCCCTAGACAGGGGTCCAACTATGGC. Translation gives CASSPRQGSNYG. From start to end, the CDR3 is CASSPRQGSNYGYTF.

This clone was recorded many times. CDR3 DNA (partial): TGCGCCAGCAGCTTGAGGGCCCAGGGCAAAATGACCGGGGAG. Protein sequence: CASSLRAQGKMTGE. The entire CDR3 protein is CASSLRAQGKMTGELFF. This chain joins TRBV5-1 and TRBJ2-2; D is possibly TRBD1 (5 bases). The read comes to an end 3 residues before the CDR3 does, leaving the germline J gene to fill in the end. Germline V gene lookup returns CDR1 SGHRS and CDR2 YFSETQ. With 1 base removed from V and 5 bases from J, the gap between germline ends came to 18 bases. The CDR3 extends over 17 amino acids.

In its sample, this clone was seen many times. The CDR3 end is not reached by the read, which stops 3 residues before it; the germline J gene fills it in. The V and J genes are TRBV20-1 and TRBJ1-5; D might be TRBD1 (6 bases). This CDR3 region has 14 residues. The V gene lost 4 bases and the J gene lost 6 bases, with 16 bases spanning the gap. The germline gives CDR1 DFQATT, CDR2 SNEGSKA (reference sequence). Incomplete CDR3 DNA: TGCAGTGCTATTGAACAGGGAGTTCGTCAGCCC. Translating it yields CSAIEQGVRQP. The entire CDR3 protein is CSAIEQGVRQPQHF.

This clone was detected many times. Read coverage stops 3 residues before the CDR3 terminus; the germline J gene supplies the remainder. J is TRBJ2-3 and V is TRBV6-2 or TRBV6-3; D remains unclear. With 5 bases removed from V and 0 bases from J, the gap between germline ends came to 12 bases. The CDR3 has 15 residues. The germline V gene has CDR1 MNHEY and CDR2 SVGEGT. Incomplete CDR3 DNA: TGTGCCAGCAGTCTAAGCGATCCTAGCACAGATACG. It translates to CASSLSDPSTDT. The CDR3, in full, reads CASSLSDPSTDTQYF.

Ten or more counts support this clone. The read halts 3 residues ahead of the CDR3 end, with the missing end drawn from the germline J gene. This sequence joins TRBV20-1 and TRBJ2-4; perhaps TRBD2 as D (6 bases). The length of the CDR3 is 13 residues. Germline assignment: CDR1 DFQATT and CDR2 SNEGSKA (reference sequence). The CDR3 is CSALVAGPSAQYF. CDR3 bases read: TGCAGTGCGCTGGTGGCTGGTCCTAGCGCT.

At least ten counts were recorded for this clone. The DNA ends 3 residues before the CDR3 does, and the rest of the CDR3 is filled in from the germline J gene. The chain combines TRBV7-9 with TRBJ2-3, with TRBD2 matching 8 bases. After removal of 3 bases from V and 5 bases from J, the junction contained 7 bases not matched to a gene. Germline V gene data show CDR1 as SEHNR and CDR2 as FQNEAQ (reference sequence). The CDR3 runs to 15 residues. The CDR3 reads CASSLGGGNLDTQYF. The CDR3 DNA, read in part, is TGTGCCAGCAGCTTGGGCGGGGGGAACTTAGATACG.

This clone has a count of ten or more. CDR3 region: CSAARDRSSPLHF. CDR3 bases read: TGCAGTGCTGCTCGGGACAGGTCTTCACCC. V and J are TRBV20-1 and TRBJ1-6, with TRBD1 matching over 8 bases. The sequenced fragment ends 3 residues before the CDR3 boundary, so the rest is inferred from the germline J gene. V lost 5 bases and J lost 9; bases outside the gene matches: 6. The CDR3 loop spans 13 amino acids. Looked up from germline, CDR1 is DFQATT and CDR2 is SNEGSKA (reference sequence).

This clone was detected many times. The CDR3 end is not reached by the read, which stops 3 residues before it; the germline J gene fills it in. V and J are TRBV7-2 and TRBJ1-1; D not certain. Germline V gives CDR1 SGHTA, CDR2 FQGNSA. CDR3 length equals 13 residues. The V gene lost 3 bases and the J gene lost 7 bases, with 12 bases spanning the gap. Partial CDR3 DNA: TGTGCCAGCAGCTTGGAACGCAGACTTGAA. It yields the protein CASSLERRLE. The whole CDR3 sequence reads CASSLERRLEAFF.

In its sample, this clone was seen many times. The CDR3 end is not reached by the read, which stops 3 residues before it; the germline J gene fills it in. The J gene is TRBJ2-2, the V gene TRBV7-7; D gene uncertain. The CDR3 loop spans 13 amino acids. CDR1 and CDR2 from the germline V gene are SSHAT and FNYEAQ (reference sequence). CDR3 loop: CATLEQSTGELFF. The CDR3 DNA, read in part, is TGTGCTACCCTTGAACAGTCCACCGGGGAG. The entire variable domain, with the rest obtained from reference TRBV7-7 and TRBJ2-2, is as follows: GAGVSQSPRYKVTKRGQDVTLRCDPISSHATLYWYQQALGQGPEFLTYFNYEAQPDKSGLPSDRFSAERPEGSISTLTIQRTEQRDSAMYRCATLEQSTGELFFGEGSRLTVL.

As regards this clone: A far larger clone is one base from this, pointing to a likely read error. The CDR3 end lies 3 residues beyond the end of the read and is filled in from the germline J gene. V and J are TRBV6-2 or TRBV6-3 and TRBJ2-1, with D perhaps TRBD2 (5 bases). The CDR3 spans 14 residues. Looked up from germline, CDR1 is MNHEY and CDR2 is SVGEGT. The CDR3 here is CAGSYAGSYNEQFF. CDR3 DNA, as far as it was read: TGTGCCGGCAGTTACGCGGGCTCCTACAATGAG.

This clone was detected many times. The read ends 3 residues before the CDR3 terminus; that terminus is restored from the germline J gene. The chain uses TRBV5-1 and TRBJ2-3; weak D call: TRBD2 (6 bases). Between the trimmed V and J ends, which lost 6 bases and 2 bases, there was a span of 16 bases. Germline assignment: CDR1 SGHRS and CDR2 YFSETQ. This CDR3 has 15 residues. The part of the CDR3 DNA that was read is TGCGCCAGCACCGAGGGGAGGACCTACACAGATACG. Its translation: CASTEGRTYTDT. In full, the CDR3 is CASTEGRTYTDTQYF.

This clone was seen ten or more times. A junction end diverges from the germline sequence, so it may reflect a read error. Read sequence stops 3 residues before the CDR3 end, and the germline J gene provides the missing end. The V and J genes are TRBV4-2 and TRBJ2-1, with D unclear. CDR3 size: 14 residues. In germline, CDR1 is LGHNA, CDR2 YNFKEQ. The CDR3: CASSQDLSKDEQFF. CDR3 DNA (partial): TGCGCCAGCAGCCAAGATTTAAGTAAGGATGAG.

On this clone itself: At the DNA level, this CDR3 is encoded by other sequences in the same sample as well. CDR3: CASSADRGAEAFF. The sequenced CDR3 bases are TGTGCCAGCAGTGCTGACAGGGGGGCCGAA. The V gene is TRBV6-4, the J gene TRBJ1-1, with 9 bases identical to TRBD1. Read coverage stops 3 residues before the CDR3 terminus; the germline J gene supplies the remainder. CDR3 length equals 13 residues. The germline CDR1 and CDR2 sequences are MRHNA and SNTAGT.

This clone has ten or more counts. Sequencing ends 3 residues short of the CDR3 end; the germline J gene provides the rest. This rearrangement joins TRBV4-1 to TRBJ2-3, with no clear D. This CDR3 is built from 14 residues. Germline assignment: CDR1 MGHRA and CDR2 YSYEKL. The V gene lost 1 base and the J gene lost 2 bases, with 7 bases spanning the gap. CDR3 DNA, as far as it was read: TGCGCCAGCAGCCAAGGCGGATTCACAGATACG. Amino acids: CASSQGGFTDT. In full, the CDR3 reads CASSQGGFTDTQYF.

This clone was detected ten times or more. The read falls 3 residues short of the CDR3 end, and the missing part is taken from the germline J gene. The chain carries TRBV18 and TRBJ2-7; 8 bases are a match to TRBD2. V was clipped by 3 bases and J by 3 bases; unmatched bases: 4. Germline loops: CDR1 KGHSH, CDR2 LQKENI. The CDR3 contains 14 residues. Partial CDR3 DNA: TGTGCCAGCTCACCCGGGGGGGCAGACTACGAG. Translated: CASSPGGADYE. The full CDR3 protein reads CASSPGGADYEQYF.

Ten or more counts support this clone. Read sequence stops 3 residues before the CDR3 end, and the germline J gene provides the missing end. V usage is TRBV29-1 and J usage is TRBJ2-7, with D maybe TRBD1 (5 bases). Per germline, CDR1 SQVTM and CDR2 ANQGSEA. V lost 5 bases to trimming and J lost 5 bases, with 22 bases between them. The CDR3 extends over 15 amino acids. CDR3 protein: CSVQRPRQGYNEQYF. The CDR3 bases that were read are TGCAGCGTTCAAAGGCCCAGGCAGGGTTACAACGAG.

Ten or more counts support this clone. The read gets to within 3 residues of the CDR3 end, and the germline J gene fills in the rest. The chain recombines TRBV19 with TRBJ1-5; perhaps TRBD1 as D (5 bases). V was trimmed by 3 bases and J by 5 bases, leaving 8 bases between them. Germline-derived CDR1 and CDR2 are LNHDA and SQIVND (reference sequence). The CDR3 runs 13 residues. The covered CDR3 bases are TGTGCCAGTAGTATCGGGGGACATCAGCCC. Translation gives CASSIGGHQP. In full, the CDR3 is CASSIGGHQPQHF.

This clone was counted at least ten times. The CDR3 is cut off 3 residues early in the read; its end comes from the germline J gene. This chain joins TRBV13 and TRBJ2-2; 11 positions match TRBD2. CDR3 length: 20 amino acids. Germline CDR1 PRHDT, CDR2 FYEKMQ (reference sequence). V was pared by 5 bases and J by 3 bases, with 17 bases of the junction left unmatched. CDR3 DNA, as far as it was read: TGTGCCAGCAGCACCGAGCCGGGACTAGCGGTCCTAAGGGACACCGGGGAG. This translates into CASSTEPGLAVLRDTGE. The full CDR3 is CASSTEPGLAVLRDTGELFF.

Ten or more counts support this clone. With the read ending 3 residues before the CDR3 end, the germline J gene is used to fill in that end. V is TRBV28 and J is TRBJ2-7, with D perhaps TRBD1 (5 bases). Per germline, CDR1 MDHEN and CDR2 SYDVKM. V was shortened by 5 bases and J by 5 bases, with 19 bases between the two germline ends. The CDR3 runs to 15 residues. The DNA read from the CDR3 is TGTGCCAGCAGTCCCCACCAGGGAAGGCTAAACGAG. Its protein is CASSPHQGRLNE. The full CDR3 protein is CASSPHQGRLNEQYF.

Many counts were recorded for this clone. The CDR3 end falls 3 residues outside the read, so it is completed with the germline J gene. The V and J genes are TRBV10-3 and TRBJ1-2; 8 nucleotides agree with TRBD1. This CDR3 comprises 16 residues. Germline V CDR1 and CDR2: ENHRY, SYGVKD. V lost 6 bases, J lost 6 bases, and 15 bases stayed unmatched. CDR3: CAISATGQGGSDGYTF. CDR3 bases read: TGTGCCATCAGCGCCACCGGACAGGGCGGTAGCGATGGC.